This T cell receptor (beta chain) was retrieved from a study of neurological immune-mediated disorders. This clonotype was counted many times. TCRdb processed the 5' RACE reads anew with MiXCR; each CDR3 protein has one entry. The repertoire includes tens of thousands of distinct CDR3 sequences, around 10% of them detected once, and 6.6% sits in the top ten. V was clipped by 1 base and J by 0 bases, with 6 bases between them. The CDR3 is made up of 14 amino acids. CDR1 DFQATT and CDR2 SNEGSKA come from the germline V gene (reference sequence). Sequenced input: PBMCs. The TCR originated in a woman aged 25 to 45 with HTLV-1-associated myelopathy (HAM/TSP). This sequence joins TRBV20-1 and TRBJ2-2; D unresolved. The CDR3 DNA sequence: TGCAGTGCTAGAGGGCGGACGAACACCGGGGAGCTGTTTTTT. This sequence encodes CSARGRTNTGELFF.